This passage covers 27 T cell receptor beta chains from one sample sequenced in a study of vaccination and CD4 T cells after COVID-19. Sequenced with the Oncomine TCR Beta short-read assay was DNA taken from cultured CD4+ T cells. TCRdb reprocessed the PCR reads via MiXCR and lists one record per CDR3 protein. Of 9,000 to 15,000 distinct CDR3 sequences detected, roughly 61% appear once; the ten largest clones hold under 15%. Noted treatment: approximately 10-day PBMC culture with coronavirus spike peptide pools or control peptides (ViraFEST assay). The antigens of these receptors remain unknown. Source material: CD4+ T cells from blood, cultured in vitro. The receptors originated from a human donor who had recovered from COVID-19.

J is TRBJ2-3 and V is TRBV20-1; 9 nucleotides line up with TRBD2. V lost 7 bases and J lost 4; bases outside the gene matches: 9. Germline V CDR1 and CDR2: DFQATT, SNEGSKA (reference sequence). The CDR3 loop spans 14 amino acids. The CDR3 loop is CSGSGLAGPDTQYF. For the CDR3, the DNA is TGCAGTGGGTCGGGACTAGCAGGGCCAGATACGCAGTATTTT.

By share of the sample, this clonotype is medium-sized (0.01 to 0.1%). The genes are TRBV15 and TRBJ2-3, with TRBD2 as a possible D gene (6 bases). This CDR3 comprises 14 residues. Germline V gives CDR1 LNHNV, CDR2 YYDKDF (reference sequence). The V and J ends lost 5 bases and 6 bases respectively, with 15 bases between them. CDR3 sequence: CATSPRLVLDTQYF. The DNA for the CDR3 is TGTGCCACCAGCCCTCGACTAGTTCTTGATACGCAGTATTTT. Filled out from reference TRBV15 and TRBJ2-3, the complete variable domain reads DAMVIQNPRYQVTQFGKPVTLSCSQTLNHNVMYWYQQKSSQAPKLLFHYYDKDFNNEADTPDNFQSRRPNTSFCFLDIRSPGLGDTAMYLCATSPRLVLDTQYFGPGTRLTVL.

This chain joins TRBV7-8 and TRBJ2-7; D not certain. The germline V gene encodes CDR1 SGHVS and CDR2 FQNEAQ. V lost 4 bases, J lost 2 bases, and 15 bases lay in between. CDR3 length: 15 residues. CDR3: CASSSNRFSAYEQYF. For the CDR3, the DNA is TGTGCCAGCAGCTCAAACCGTTTTTCGGCCTACGAGCAGTACTTC.

The chain links TRBV10-3 to TRBJ1-1; D perhaps matches TRBD1 (6 bases). The V and J ends lost 2 bases and 4 bases respectively, with 14 bases between them. The CDR3 spans 15 residues. Germline V gene sequence: CDR1 ENHRY, CDR2 SYGVKD. The CDR3 DNA sequence: TGTGCCATCAGTGAGACGGAAGGGGGGACCACTGAAGCTTTCTTT. Translating gives CAISETEGGTTEAFF.

Concerning this clonotype itself: One base away lies a much larger clone, so this may be a sequencing read error. The chain joins TRBV5-8 to TRBJ2-7, with unresolved D. CDR3 length equals 15 residues. Germline assignment: CDR1 SGHTS and CDR2 YDEGEE. This CDR3 reads CARSLLASEAYEQYF. The CDR3 region has the DNA TGTGCCCGCAGCCTCCTGGCTAGTGAAGCCTACGAGCAGTACTTC.

The chain uses TRBV29-1 and TRBJ1-2; TRBD1 aligns across 7 bases. V shed 6 bases, J shed 7 bases, and the junction held 14 bases outside the gene matches. The V gene's germline CDR1 is SQVTM and CDR2 ANQGSEA. This CDR3 region has 14 residues. The CDR3 coding sequence is TGCAGCGTGGAGGGCCGAGACAGGGTGTCTGGCTACACCTTC. This translates into CSVEGRDRVSGYTF.

V and J are TRBV5-4 and TRBJ1-1; 7 bases agree with TRBD1. The J segment lost 1 base and the V segment lost 5 bases, leaving 2 bases of the junction unmatched. This CDR3 spans 13 amino acids. Germline V gene lookup returns CDR1 SGHNT and CDR2 YYREEE (reference sequence). CDR3 sequence (DNA): TGTGCCAGCAGGGACAGGAGGAACACTGAAGCTTTCTTT. Encoded protein: CASRDRRNTEAFF.

This clonotype was counted between two and nine times. The gene calls are TRBV24-1 and TRBJ2-5, with D unresolved. This CDR3 contains 16 residues. Trimming took off 0 bases at V and 4 bases at J, with 14 bases between the two ends. Germline loops: CDR1 KGHDR, CDR2 SFDVKD. This CDR3 is CATSDLRPPDLETQYF. CDR3 DNA: TGTGCCACCAGTGATTTGAGGCCTCCCGATTTAGAGACCCAGTACTTC.

This CDR3 reads CASSDQREASEQFF. CDR3 DNA sequence: TGTGCCAGCAGTGATCAGCGGGAGGCAAGTGAGCAGTTCTTC. V gene TRBV6-1 combines with J gene TRBJ2-1, with 9 bases aligning to TRBD2. Germline V CDR1 and CDR2: MNHNS, SASEGT. The CDR3 contains 14 residues. V dropped 3 bases and J dropped 9; count of bases not matched to a gene: 6.

J is TRBJ1-1 and V is TRBV10-3, with D uncertain. Looked up from germline, CDR1 is ENHRY and CDR2 is SYGVKD. CDR3 length equals 13 residues. The V gene lost 3 bases and the J gene lost 4 bases, with 9 bases spanning the gap. The CDR3: CAISDGGITEAFF. In DNA, the CDR3 is TGTGCCATCAGTGACGGAGGTATCACTGAAGCTTTCTTT.

The gene calls are TRBV2 and TRBJ2-5; no clear D. Between the trimmed V and J ends, which lost 4 bases and 2 bases, there was a span of 8 bases. CDR1 and CDR2 from the germline V gene are SNHLY and FYNNEI. This CDR3 is built from 13 residues. Here the CDR3 DNA reads TGTGCCAGCAGTGGACACCTACAAGAGACCCAGTACTTC. Protein: CASSGHLQETQYF.

The chain links TRBV6-1 to TRBJ2-4; D remains unclear. This CDR3 has 17 residues. Germline-derived CDR1 and CDR2 are MNHNS and SASEGT. V lost 2 bases, J lost 0 bases, and 14 bases lay in between. The CDR3 nucleotides are TGTGCCAGCAGTGAACAGTCCCGGTTACTAGCCAAAAACATTCAGTACTTC. Its translation: CASSEQSRLLAKNIQYF.

The CDR3 loop is CASSLRGVDTEAFF. The DNA for the CDR3 is TGTGCCAGTAGTTTAAGGGGGGTGGACACTGAAGCTTTCTTT. This chain joins TRBV19 and TRBJ1-1; D might be TRBD1 (6 bases). CDR3 length: 14 residues. Germline V gene sequence: CDR1 LNHDA, CDR2 SQIVND (reference sequence). The V gene lost 5 bases and the J gene lost 3 bases, with 13 bases spanning the gap. Variable domain in full (rest from reference TRBV19 and TRBJ1-1): DGGITQSPKYLFRKEGQNVTLSCEQNLNHDAMYWYRQDPGQGLRLIYYSQIVNDFQKGDIAEGYSVSREKKESFPLTVTSAQKNPTAFYLCASSLRGVDTEAFFGQGTRLTVV.

The chain joins TRBV7-9 to TRBJ2-7; the D is unclear. Trimming cost V 5 bases and J 7 bases, with 12 bases left between them. Germline lookup yields CDR1 SEHNR and CDR2 FQNEAQ (reference sequence). The CDR3 runs to 12 residues. This CDR3 reads CASSASGKEQYF. The CDR3 DNA reads TGTGCCAGCAGCGCCTCCGGTAAGGAGCAGTACTTC.

The CDR3 region is CASSSPPGLAGGPHEQYF. The CDR3 DNA is TGTGCCAGCAGCTCCCCCCCAGGACTAGCGGGAGGTCCACACGAGCAGTACTTC. The V call is TRBV7-8, the J call TRBJ2-7; 14 bases line up with TRBD2. Trimming took 4 bases from V and 5 from J; bases not matched to a gene: 13. CDR1 is SGHVS and CDR2 is FQNEAQ in the germline V gene. This CDR3 has 18 residues.

V is TRBV2 and J is TRBJ1-4, with D perhaps TRBD1 (6 bases). Per germline, CDR1 SNHLY and CDR2 FYNNEI. The CDR3 consists of 14 residues. Trimming took 6 bases from V and 8 from J, leaving 16 bases between them. The CDR3 coding sequence is TGTGCCAGCAGAATACGGGACATGCAGGAAAAACTGTTTTTT. This translates into CASRIRDMQEKLFF.

The chain employs TRBV7-9 and TRBJ2-5, with 7 bases fitting TRBD1. The CDR3 contains 14 residues. Trimming at V came to 3 bases and at J to 2 bases, leaving 3 bases not matched to a gene. Germline-derived CDR1 and CDR2 are SEHNR and FQNEAQ (reference sequence). The DNA of the CDR3 is TGTGCCAGCAGCTTCTACAGGGGACAAGAGACCCAGTACTTC. Translation gives CASSFYRGQETQYF.

This clonotype was counted between two and nine times. CDR3 coding DNA: TGTGCCAGCATTAGGCTTTTGTTCACCGGGGAGCTGTTTTTT. It encodes CASIRLLFTGELFF. The rearrangement links TRBV2 to TRBJ2-2; D ambiguous. CDR1 is SNHLY and CDR2 is FYNNEI in the germline V gene. Trimming took 7 bases from V and 4 from J, leaving 13 bases between them. The CDR3 extends over 14 amino acids. The full variable domain, with the rest looked up from reference TRBV2 and TRBJ2-2, is EPEVTQTPSHQVTQMGQEVILRCVPISNHLYFYWYRQILGQKVEFLVSFYNNEISEKSEIFDDQFSVERPDGSNFTLKIRSTKLEDSAMYFCASIRLLFTGELFFGEGSRLTVL.

This chain joins TRBV20-1 and TRBJ2-2; TRBD1 aligns across 8 bases. Germline V gene lookup returns CDR1 DFQATT and CDR2 SNEGSKA (reference sequence). V lost 6 bases, J lost 2 bases, and 5 bases stayed unmatched. The CDR3 totals 14 residues. The CDR3 coding sequence is TGCAGTGCAAGGACAGGGCTCAACACCGGGGAGCTGTTTTTT. Amino acids: CSARTGLNTGELFF.

The rearrangement joins TRBV2 to TRBJ1-5, with 7 bases identical to TRBD1. The V gene's germline CDR1 is SNHLY and CDR2 FYNNEI. The CDR3 is 13 amino acids. After removal of 8 bases from V and 6 bases from J, the junction contained 7 bases not matched to a gene. CDR3 in DNA: TGTGCCAGCGCGCAGGGGGGATCTCAGCCCCAGCATTTT. This sequence encodes CASAQGGSQPQHF.

The gene calls are TRBV28 and TRBJ1-5; D possibly corresponds to TRBD1 (5 bases). CDR1 MDHEN and CDR2 SYDVKM come from the germline V gene. V was pared by 8 bases and J by 2 bases, with 16 bases between. The CDR3 extends over 15 amino acids. The CDR3 sequence is CASCYPGLRNQPQHF. The CDR3 nucleotides are TGTGCCAGCTGCTACCCAGGGTTGCGCAATCAGCCCCAGCATTTT.

This clonotype was counted only a few times. The chain carries TRBV6-1 and TRBJ1-3; D gene uncertain. The V and J ends lost 2 bases and 0 bases respectively, with 8 bases between them. CDR1 MNHNS and CDR2 SASEGT come from the germline V gene. The CDR3 is 15 residues long. This CDR3 is CASSELGYSGNTIYF. The CDR3 DNA sequence: TGTGCCAGCAGTGAACTCGGGTACTCTGGAAACACCATATATTTT.

In its sample, this clonotype was seen once. The rearrangement uses TRBV20-1 and TRBJ1-1; 9 bases match TRBD1. The V segment lost 5 bases and the J segment 2 bases; nucleotides outside the gene matches: 3. The CDR3 is 13 residues long. Germline V lookup: CDR1 DFQATT, CDR2 SNEGSKA (reference sequence). This CDR3 is CSASDRGNTEAFF. CDR3 DNA sequence: TGCAGTGCTTCGGACAGGGGAAACACTGAAGCTTTCTTT.

The rearrangement links TRBV29-1 to TRBJ2-1, with TRBD2 matching 7 bases. The ends lost 2 bases at V and 3 bases at J; junction bases unmatched: 4. This CDR3 region has 14 residues. Per the germline V gene, CDR1 is SQVTM and CDR2 is ANQGSEA. The DNA of the CDR3 is TGCAGCGTTGAAAGGGAGGGCCTCTACAATGAGCAGTTCTTC. This codes for CSVEREGLYNEQFF.

The V gene is TRBV7-6, the J gene TRBJ2-2; 9 bases are a match to TRBD1. This CDR3 spans 19 amino acids. Germline V gene data show CDR1 as SGHVS and CDR2 as FNYEAQ. The ends lost 7 bases at V and 5 bases at J; junction bases unmatched: 20. This chain's CDR3 is CASTPSGTGSRKVTGELFF. The CDR3 DNA reads TGTGCCAGCACCCCCTCCGGGACAGGGAGCAGGAAAGTGACCGGGGAGCTGTTTTTT.

The chain employs TRBV20-1 and TRBJ1-2; 7 nucleotides match TRBD1. The germline gives CDR1 DFQATT, CDR2 SNEGSKA (reference sequence). Trimming at V came to 5 bases and at J to 3 bases, leaving 21 bases not matched to a gene. The CDR3 has 18 amino acids. The CDR3 coding sequence is TGCAGTGCTCGGGTAGACAGGGAAGGGTGGCAGTTTGACTATGGCTACACCTTC. It codes for CSARVDREGWQFDYGYTF.

This clonotype came up once. The chain joins TRBV6-1 to TRBJ1-1; D call uncertain. The CDR3 runs to 13 residues. CDR1 and CDR2 (germline): MNHNS, SASEGT. V was trimmed by 1 base and J by 1 base, leaving 4 bases between them. The chain's CDR3 is CASSEVGNTEAFF. CDR3 in DNA: TGTGCCAGCAGTGAAGTTGGGAACACTGAAGCTTTCTTT.